The 13 T cell receptor beta chains below were found in one sample sequenced in a study of tumor-infiltrating lymphocytes in primary liver carcinoma. Using a constant-region primer together with ProtoScript II reverse transcriptase, TCR beta cDNA was made from about 490 ng of total RNA. Libraries covering TCR beta were generated through three nested multiplex PCR rounds (using a slightly modified ARM-PCR). Rounds one and two of PCR, each of 10 cycles, were primed with TRBV1-TRBV30 forward primers and a C-beta reverse primer. A single record per CDR3 protein comes from TCRdb applying MiXCR to the multiplex PCR reads. This sample has just over 300,000 distinct CDR3 sequences; around 50% occur once, and the top ten carry 15% to 20%. Germline DNA was also extracted, with blood RNA taken from unsorted whole blood. Sequenced sample: peripheral blood. The receptor set was obtained from a woman aged 25 to 39 with primary liver carcinoma and hepatitis B virus infection.

The chain couples TRBV2 to TRBJ2-1, with D tentatively TRBD2 (5 bases). CDR1 is SNHLY, CDR2 FYNNEI, per germline. This CDR3 comprises 16 residues. Trimming cost V 5 bases and J 1 base, with 15 bases left between them. The CDR3 coding sequence is TGTGCCAGCAGTCACCACACTAGGGTGTCCTACAATGAGCAGTTCTTC. Its protein is CASSHHTRVSYNEQFF.

This chain links TRBV12-3 or TRBV12-4 with TRBJ2-4; 7 nucleotides line up with TRBD2. The CDR3 has 15 residues. Trimming took 3 bases from V and 1 from J; bases not matched to a gene: 3. The CDR3 region is CASSLVGGAKNIQYF. For the CDR3, the DNA is TGTGCCAGCAGTTTGGTGGGGGGGGCCAAAAACATTCAGTACTTC.

The chain combines TRBV11-2 with TRBJ1-2; D is ambiguous. This CDR3 contains 15 residues. Germline-derived CDR1 and CDR2 are SGHAT and FQNNGV. V dropped 2 bases and J dropped 4 bases, with 14 bases sitting between them. CDR3 in amino acids: CASSLRIEGSYGYTF. CDR3 DNA sequence: TGTGCCAGCAGCTTAAGAATAGAGGGTAGCTATGGCTACACCTTC.

Note on this clonotype: This may be a read error, as it is one base from a much larger clone. The rearrangement joins TRBV6-1 to TRBJ2-7; tentatively, D is TRBD2 (6 bases). Germline-derived CDR1 and CDR2 are MNHNS and SASEGT. Trimming stripped 10 bases from V and 3 bases from J, with 16 bases between. This CDR3 is built from 13 residues. The CDR3 region has the DNA TGTGCCAACACCCCCCGGGGGAGCTACGAGCAGTACTTC. The encoded protein is CANTPRGSYEQYF.

The rearrangement uses TRBV9 and TRBJ2-1; no reliable D call. V was shortened by 4 bases and J by 0 bases, with 20 bases between the two germline ends. This CDR3 comprises 18 residues. In germline, CDR1 is SGDLS, CDR2 YYNGEE. Here the CDR3 reads CASSLGRTGGRSYNEQFF. CDR3 sequence (DNA): TGTGCCAGCAGCTTGGGAAGAACGGGCGGACGCTCCTACAATGAGCAGTTCTTC.

As regards this clonotype: The missing conserved phenylalanine or tryptophan at the end of this CDR3 makes a read error likely. The V gene is TRBV28, the J gene TRBJ2-7; the D gene could be TRBD1 or TRBD2 (5 bases each). The V and J ends lost 8 bases and 6 bases respectively, with 20 bases between them. The germline V gene encodes CDR1 MDHEN and CDR2 SYDVKM. This CDR3 has 14 residues. This CDR3 is CASSVGVSETEQYL. The DNA for the CDR3 is TGTGCCAGCTCGGTGGGGGTGAGCGAAACCGAGCAGTACTTA.

With regard to this clonotype: This may stem from a read error, because a much larger clone lies one nucleotide away. V is TRBV6-5 and J is TRBJ2-2; 8 nucleotides agree with TRBD1. CDR3 length: 13 residues. CDR1 and CDR2 (germline): MNHEY, SVGAGI. V lost 4 bases, J lost 9 bases, and 4 bases stayed unmatched. DNA of the CDR3: TGTGCCAGCAGTTCGCAGGGGGCCTGGGAGCTGTTTTTT. It translates to CASSSQGAWELFF.

Regarding this clonotype: A much larger clone is a single base away; this may be a read error. The chain combines TRBV29-1 with TRBJ2-2; D might be TRBD2 (6 bases). Per the germline V gene, CDR1 is SQVTM and CDR2 is ANQGSEA. CDR3 length equals 12 residues. The CDR3 loop reads CSVEVRGGELLF. In DNA form, the CDR3 reads TGCAGCGTTGAAGTTCGTGGCGGGGAGCTGCTTTTT.

This clonotype was recorded once. No conserved phenylalanine or tryptophan is present at the end of the CDR3, so a read error is the likely explanation. The genes are TRBV11-2 and TRBJ2-3; TRBD2 is a possible D gene (7 bases). The CDR3 is 16 amino acids. Trimming removed 3 bases from V and 2 bases from J, with 15 bases in between. Per the germline V gene, CDR1 is SGHAT and CDR2 is FQNNGV. The CDR3 sequence is CASSLGGQRPTDTQYL. The CDR3 DNA sequence: TGTGCCAGCAGCTTGGGGGGGCAGAGGCCCACAGATACGCAGTATCTT.

This clonotype showed up just once. Mismatch with germline at one junction end may stem from a read error. The chain joins TRBV29-1 to TRBJ2-3, with TRBD2 as a possible D gene (5 bases). This CDR3 is built from 15 residues. Germline V gives CDR1 SQVTM, CDR2 ANQGSEA. This CDR3 reads CSVELGRGRTDTPYF. CDR3 DNA sequence: TGCAGCGTTGAATTGGGTAGAGGGAGAACAGATACGCCGTATTTT.

To note about this clonotype: A much larger clone lies one base from this, so it may be a read error. The gene calls are TRBV12-3 or TRBV12-4 and TRBJ2-1; 7 nucleotides line up with TRBD2. The CDR3 has 13 amino acids. V trimming: 11 bases; J trimming: 10 bases; junction bases outside the gene matches: 14. The CDR3 loop reads CAGNSQTSIEQFF. CDR3 coding DNA: TGTGCCGGCAATTCCCAGACTAGCATAGAGCAGTTCTTC.

Worth noting for this clonotype: Here the CDR3 omits its conserved ending phenylalanine or tryptophan, so a read error is the likely source. The chain couples TRBV11-2 to TRBJ1-1; tentative D call: TRBD1 (6 bases). Germline CDR1 SGHAT, CDR2 FQNNGV. CDR3 length: 15 amino acids. The ends were cut back, 4 bases at V and 1 base at J, with 13 bases in the middle. This CDR3 is CASSSRQDQNTEAFL. DNA of the CDR3: TGTGCCAGCAGCTCCAGACAGGACCAGAACACTGAAGCTTTCCTT.

This clonotype was recorded a few times. Being one base from a much bigger clone, this may be a read error. The CDR3 sequence: CASSPWGSNEQFF. The CDR3 region has the DNA TGTGCCAGCAGTCCCTGGGGGAGCAATGAGCAGTTCTTC. The chain is built from TRBV6-2 or TRBV6-3 and TRBJ2-1, with D perhaps being TRBD1 or TRBD2 (5 bases each). CDR1 is MNHEY, CDR2 SVGEGT, per germline. This CDR3 has 13 residues. Trimming pared 5 bases from V and 6 bases from J, leaving 11 bases between.